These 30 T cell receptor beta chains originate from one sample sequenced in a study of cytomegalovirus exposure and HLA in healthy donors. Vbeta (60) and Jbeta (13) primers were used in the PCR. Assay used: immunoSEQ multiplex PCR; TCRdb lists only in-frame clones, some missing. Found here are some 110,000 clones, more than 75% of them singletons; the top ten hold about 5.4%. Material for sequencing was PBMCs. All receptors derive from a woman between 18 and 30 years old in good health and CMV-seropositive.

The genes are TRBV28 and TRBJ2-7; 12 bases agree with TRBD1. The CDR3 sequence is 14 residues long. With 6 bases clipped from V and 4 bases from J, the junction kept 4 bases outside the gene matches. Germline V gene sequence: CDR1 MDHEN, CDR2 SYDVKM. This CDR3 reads CASRGTGGMYEQYF. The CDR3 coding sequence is TGTGCCAGCAGAGGGACAGGGGGCATGTACGAGCAGTACTTC. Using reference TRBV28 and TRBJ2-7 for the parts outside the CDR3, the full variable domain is DVKVTQSSRYLVKRTGEKVFLECVQDMDHENMFWYRQDPGLGLRLIYFSYDVKMKEKGDIPEGYSVSREKKERFSLILESASTNQTSMYLCASRGTGGMYEQYFGPGTRLTVT.

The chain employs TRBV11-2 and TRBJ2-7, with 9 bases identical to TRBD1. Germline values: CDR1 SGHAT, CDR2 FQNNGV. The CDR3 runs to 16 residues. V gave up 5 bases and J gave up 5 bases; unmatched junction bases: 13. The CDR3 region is CASSPFSPGTGNEQYF. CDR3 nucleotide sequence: TGTGCCAGCAGCCCGTTTAGTCCCGGGACAGGGAACGAGCAGTACTTC.

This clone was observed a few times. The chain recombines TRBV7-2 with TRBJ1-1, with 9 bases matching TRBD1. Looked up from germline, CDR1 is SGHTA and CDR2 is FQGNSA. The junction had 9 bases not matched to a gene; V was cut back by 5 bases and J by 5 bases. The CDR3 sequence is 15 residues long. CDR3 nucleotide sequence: TGTGCCAGCAGCGACGGCGACAGGGGGTGGACTGAAGCTTTCTTT. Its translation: CASSDGDRGWTEAFF.

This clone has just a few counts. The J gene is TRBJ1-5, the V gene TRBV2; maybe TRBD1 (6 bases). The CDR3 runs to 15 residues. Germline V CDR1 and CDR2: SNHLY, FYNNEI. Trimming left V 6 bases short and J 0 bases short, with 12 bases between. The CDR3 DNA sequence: TGTGCCAGCAGCCAGACAGGCTTTAGCAATCAGCCCCAGCATTTT. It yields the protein CASSQTGFSNQPQHF.

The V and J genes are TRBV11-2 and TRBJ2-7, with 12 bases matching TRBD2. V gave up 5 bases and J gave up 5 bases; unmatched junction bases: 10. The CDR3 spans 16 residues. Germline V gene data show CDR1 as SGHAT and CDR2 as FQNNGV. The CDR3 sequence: CASSKGLAGRSDEQYF. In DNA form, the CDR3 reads TGTGCCAGCAGCAAAGGACTAGCGGGAAGGAGCGACGAGCAGTACTTC.

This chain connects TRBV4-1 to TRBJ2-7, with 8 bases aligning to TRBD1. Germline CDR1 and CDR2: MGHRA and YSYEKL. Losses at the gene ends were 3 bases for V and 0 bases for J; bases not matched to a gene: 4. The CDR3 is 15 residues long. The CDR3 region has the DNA TGCGCCAGCAGCCATACCGGGACAGGCTCCTACGAGCAGTACTTC. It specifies CASSHTGTGSYEQYF.

The CDR3 loop reads CATSRGLAGDNEQFF. The CDR3 DNA follows: TGTGCCACCAGCAGAGGACTAGCGGGAGACAATGAGCAGTTCTTC. The chain joins TRBV15 to TRBJ2-1; the match to TRBD2 covers 12 bases. V lost 1 base, J lost 5 bases, and 0 bases stayed unmatched. The CDR3 has 15 amino acids. Germline CDR1 and CDR2: LNHNV and YYDKDF (reference sequence).

CDR3 in DNA: TGTGCCAGCAGCCAGGGTGGTAGGGGGGGCGAGCAGTACTTC. It yields the protein CASSQGGRGGEQYF. The rearrangement joins TRBV27 to TRBJ2-7; a possible D gene is TRBD2 (7 bases). From germline, CDR1 is MNHEY and CDR2 SMNVEV (reference sequence). CDR3 size: 14 residues. V was cut by 6 bases and J by 6 bases, with 18 bases left in between.

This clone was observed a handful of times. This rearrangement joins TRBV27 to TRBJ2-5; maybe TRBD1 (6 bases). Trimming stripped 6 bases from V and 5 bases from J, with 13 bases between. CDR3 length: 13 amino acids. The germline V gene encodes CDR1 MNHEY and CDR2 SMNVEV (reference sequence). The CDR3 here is CASSPTQGETQYF. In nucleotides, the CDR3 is TGTGCCAGCAGCCCAACCCAGGGGGAGACCCAGTACTTC.

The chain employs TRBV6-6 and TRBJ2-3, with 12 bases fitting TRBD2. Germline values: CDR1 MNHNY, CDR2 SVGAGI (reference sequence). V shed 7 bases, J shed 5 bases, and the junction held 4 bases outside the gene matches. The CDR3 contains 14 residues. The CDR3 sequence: CASTTTSGGDTQYF. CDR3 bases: TGTGCCAGCACCACGACTAGCGGGGGAGATACGCAGTATTTT.

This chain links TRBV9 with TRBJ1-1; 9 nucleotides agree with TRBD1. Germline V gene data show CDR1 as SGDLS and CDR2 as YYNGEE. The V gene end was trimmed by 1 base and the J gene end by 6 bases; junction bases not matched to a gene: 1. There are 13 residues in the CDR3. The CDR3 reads CASSVRQGAEAFF. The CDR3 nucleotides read TGTGCCAGCAGCGTACGACAGGGGGCTGAAGCTTTCTTT.

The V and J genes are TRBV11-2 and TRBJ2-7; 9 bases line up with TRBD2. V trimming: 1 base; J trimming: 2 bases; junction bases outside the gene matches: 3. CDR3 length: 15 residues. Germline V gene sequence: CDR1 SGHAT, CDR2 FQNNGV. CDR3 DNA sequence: TGTGCCAGCAGCTTAGCGACTAGCGGAACCTACGAGCAGTACTTC. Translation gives CASSLATSGTYEQYF.

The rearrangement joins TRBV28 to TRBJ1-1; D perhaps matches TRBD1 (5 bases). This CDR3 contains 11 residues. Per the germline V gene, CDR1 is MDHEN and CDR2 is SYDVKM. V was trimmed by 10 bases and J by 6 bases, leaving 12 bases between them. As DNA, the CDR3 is TGTGCCATCTTTGAAGGGGCTGAAGCTTTCTTT. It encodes CAIFEGAEAFF.

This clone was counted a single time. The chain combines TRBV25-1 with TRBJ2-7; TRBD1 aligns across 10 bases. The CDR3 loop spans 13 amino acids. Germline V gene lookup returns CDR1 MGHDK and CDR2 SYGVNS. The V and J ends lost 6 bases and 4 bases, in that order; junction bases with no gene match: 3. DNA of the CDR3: TGTGCCAGCAGAGGGACAGGGGTATACGAGCAGTACTTC. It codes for CASRGTGVYEQYF.

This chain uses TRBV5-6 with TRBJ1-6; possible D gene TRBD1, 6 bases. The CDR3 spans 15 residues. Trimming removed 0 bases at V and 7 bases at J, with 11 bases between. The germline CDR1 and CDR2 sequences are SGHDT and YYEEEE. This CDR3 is CASSLVDRTNSPLHF. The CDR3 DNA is TGTGCCAGCAGCTTGGTTGACAGGACCAATTCACCCCTCCACTTT.

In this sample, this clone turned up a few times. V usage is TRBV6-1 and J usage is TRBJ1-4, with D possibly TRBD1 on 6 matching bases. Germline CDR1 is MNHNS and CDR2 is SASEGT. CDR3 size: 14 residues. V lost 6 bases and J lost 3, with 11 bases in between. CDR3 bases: TGTGCCAGCAGCGCAGGGGCGCCTAATGAAAAACTGTTTTTT. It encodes CASSAGAPNEKLFF.

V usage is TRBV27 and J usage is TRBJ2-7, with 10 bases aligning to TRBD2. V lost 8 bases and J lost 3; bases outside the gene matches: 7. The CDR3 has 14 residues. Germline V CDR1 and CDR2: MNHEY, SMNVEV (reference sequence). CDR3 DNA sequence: TGTGCCAGCCAACTACTAGCGGGAAGCTACGAGCAGTACTTC. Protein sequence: CASQLLAGSYEQYF.

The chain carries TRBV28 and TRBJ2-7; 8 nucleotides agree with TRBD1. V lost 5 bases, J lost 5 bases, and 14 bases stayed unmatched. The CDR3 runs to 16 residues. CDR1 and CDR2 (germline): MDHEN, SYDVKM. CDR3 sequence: CASSPVPGQASNEQYF. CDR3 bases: TGTGCCAGCAGTCCCGTGCCGGGACAGGCCTCAAACGAGCAGTACTTC.

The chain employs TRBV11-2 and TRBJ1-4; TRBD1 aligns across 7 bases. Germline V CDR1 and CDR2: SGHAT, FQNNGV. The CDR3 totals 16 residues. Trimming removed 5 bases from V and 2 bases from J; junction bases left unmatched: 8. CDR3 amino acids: CASSVTLRGTNEKLFF. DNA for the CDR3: TGTGCCAGCAGCGTCACCCTCAGGGGGACTAATGAAAAACTGTTTTTT.

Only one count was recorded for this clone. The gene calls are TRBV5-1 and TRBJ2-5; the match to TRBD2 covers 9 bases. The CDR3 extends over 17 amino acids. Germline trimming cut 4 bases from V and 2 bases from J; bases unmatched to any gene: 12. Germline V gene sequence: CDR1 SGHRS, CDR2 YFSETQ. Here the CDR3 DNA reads TGCGCCAGCAGCCATTACGTACTAGCGGGCCCGCAAGAGACCCAGTACTTC. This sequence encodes CASSHYVLAGPQETQYF.

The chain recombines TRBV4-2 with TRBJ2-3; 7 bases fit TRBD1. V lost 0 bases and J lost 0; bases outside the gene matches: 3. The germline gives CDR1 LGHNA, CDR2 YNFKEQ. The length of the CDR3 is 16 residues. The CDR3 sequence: CASSQEGGGSTDTQYF. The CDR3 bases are TGTGCCAGCAGCCAAGAAGGGGGCGGGAGCACAGATACGCAGTATTTT.

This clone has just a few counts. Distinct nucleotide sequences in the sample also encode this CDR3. CDR3 nucleotide sequence: TGTGCCAGCAGCAGGGACAGGGTCTCCTACGAGCAGTACTTC. Encoded protein: CASSRDRVSYEQYF. The chain employs TRBV2 and TRBJ2-7, with 9 bases matching TRBD1. Germline V gene lookup returns CDR1 SNHLY and CDR2 FYNNEI. CDR3 size: 14 residues. With 6 bases clipped from V and 0 bases from J, the junction kept 3 bases outside the gene matches.

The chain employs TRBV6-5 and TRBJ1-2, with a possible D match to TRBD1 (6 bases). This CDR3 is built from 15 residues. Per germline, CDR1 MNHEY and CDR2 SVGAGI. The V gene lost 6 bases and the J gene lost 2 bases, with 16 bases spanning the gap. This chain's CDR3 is CASRQNRDTNYGYTF. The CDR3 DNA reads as TGTGCCAGCAGGCAAAACCGGGACACCAACTATGGCTACACCTTC.

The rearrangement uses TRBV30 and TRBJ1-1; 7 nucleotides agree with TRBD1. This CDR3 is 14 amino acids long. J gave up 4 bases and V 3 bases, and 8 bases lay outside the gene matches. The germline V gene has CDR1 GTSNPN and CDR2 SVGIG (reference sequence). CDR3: CAWRVQGQSTEAFF. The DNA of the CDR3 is TGTGCCTGGAGAGTACAGGGGCAGAGCACTGAAGCTTTCTTT.

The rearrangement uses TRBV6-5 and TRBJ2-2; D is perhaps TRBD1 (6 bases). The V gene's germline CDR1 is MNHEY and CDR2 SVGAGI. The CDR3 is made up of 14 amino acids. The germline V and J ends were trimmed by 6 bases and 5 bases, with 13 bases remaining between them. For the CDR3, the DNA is TGTGCCAGCAGACTGCAGGGGACAACCGGGGAGCTGTTTTTT. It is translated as CASRLQGTTGELFF.

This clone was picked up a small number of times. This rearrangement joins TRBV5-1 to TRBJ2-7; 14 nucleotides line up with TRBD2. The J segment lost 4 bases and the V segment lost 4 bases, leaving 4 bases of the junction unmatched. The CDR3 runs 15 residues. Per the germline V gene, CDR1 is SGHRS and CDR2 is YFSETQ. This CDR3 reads CASSPGLAGAYEQYF. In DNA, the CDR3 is TGCGCCAGCAGCCCGGGACTAGCGGGAGCTTACGAGCAGTACTTC.

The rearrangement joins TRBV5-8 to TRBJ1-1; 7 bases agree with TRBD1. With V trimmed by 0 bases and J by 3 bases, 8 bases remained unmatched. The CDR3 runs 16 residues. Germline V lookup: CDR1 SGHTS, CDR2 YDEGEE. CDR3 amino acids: CASSLVGRGRDTEAFF. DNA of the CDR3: TGTGCCAGCAGCTTGGTTGGTAGGGGGCGGGACACTGAAGCTTTCTTT.

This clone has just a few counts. The CDR3 reads CASSMGSGGSYEQYF. CDR3 DNA sequence: TGTGCCAGTAGTATGGGGTCAGGGGGCTCCTACGAGCAGTACTTC. The chain is built from TRBV19 and TRBJ2-7, with TRBD1 matching over 7 bases. Per the germline V gene, CDR1 is LNHDA and CDR2 is SQIVND (reference sequence). The CDR3 has 15 residues. With V trimmed by 3 bases and J by 0 bases, 5 bases remained unmatched.

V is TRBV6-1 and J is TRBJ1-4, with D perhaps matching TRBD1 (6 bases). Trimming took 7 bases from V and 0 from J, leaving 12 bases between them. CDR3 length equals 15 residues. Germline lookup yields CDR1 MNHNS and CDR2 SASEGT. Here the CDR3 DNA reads TGTGCCAGCACCAGGGGAGTTGCAACTAATGAAAAACTGTTTTTT. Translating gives CASTRGVATNEKLFF.

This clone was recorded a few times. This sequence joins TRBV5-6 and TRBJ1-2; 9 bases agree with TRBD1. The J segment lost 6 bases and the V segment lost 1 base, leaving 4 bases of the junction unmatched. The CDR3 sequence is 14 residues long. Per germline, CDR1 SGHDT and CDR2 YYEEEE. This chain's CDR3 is CASSLTGGTDGYTF. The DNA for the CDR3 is TGTGCCAGCAGCTTGACAGGGGGCACTGATGGCTACACCTTC. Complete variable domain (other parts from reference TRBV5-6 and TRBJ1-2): DAGVTQSPTHLIKTRGQQVTLRCSPKSGHDTVSWYQQALGQGPQFIFQYYEEEERQRGNFPDRFSGHQFPNYSSELNVNALLLGDSALYLCASSLTGGTDGYTFGSGTRLTVV.